This T cell receptor beta chain was retrieved from a study of blood T cell repertoires in COVID-19. Overall study context: Sample material is recorded as cDNA or gDNA derived from T cells, B-cell-depleted T cells, or PBMCs.

CDR1 is SGHRS and CDR2 is YFSETQ in the germline V gene. V shed 2 bases and J shed 0 bases, with 10 bases lying between them. The CDR3 consists of 15 residues. In the authors' methods: How many nucleated cells were present was estimated from reference gene primer amplification. Clones were sequenced by immunoSEQ multiplex PCR, and TCRdb holds only the in-frame ones, with some missing. The D gene and trimming were derived from the DNA, and the V and J assignments and clone size from that table. The data contain 110,000 to 150,000 clones, approximately 80% of them singletons. This TCR was sampled from a human donor in a cohort sampled during active COVID-19. The chain joins TRBV5-1 to TRBJ2-3, with D maybe TRBD2 (6 bases). Sequencing was carried out using peripheral blood. This CDR3 is CASSLLLASTDTQYF. The CDR3 nucleotides are TGCGCCAGCAGCTTACTACTAGCTAGCACAGATACGCAGTATTTT.